This T cell receptor (beta chain) was sequenced during a study of T-cell reconstitution after alpha-beta-depleted transplantation in children. Using unique molecular identifiers, the investigators prepared the TCRbeta library. One entry per CDR3 protein, called by TCRdb with MiXCR from the PCR reads. The table includes 530,000 or so distinct CDR3 sequences, 27% detected once. A remark on this clonotype: The antigen is not known.

The study's findings and limits: From newly produced T cells came most of the T-cell counts and diversity one year after transplant. Recipient T cells and thymic progenitors that survived were the source of the high TCRbeta diversity seen at day 60 in some patients. About two months after transplant, alpha-beta T cells reportedly came from several hundred expanded graft clones.

The CDR3 runs to 17 residues. Germline loops: CDR1 SGHRS, CDR2 YFSETQ. V lost 2 bases and J lost 5; bases outside the gene matches: 11. The receptor comes from a boy in the first two years of life with Wiskott-Aldrich syndrome, due to receive a stem cell transplant. The chain employs TRBV5-1 and TRBJ2-5; 11 positions agree with TRBD2. The starting material was PBMCs, obtained before TCRalphabeta/CD19-depleted stem cell transplant. The CDR3 here is CASSFLGLAGSSETQYF. In DNA form, the CDR3 reads TGCGCCAGCAGCTTCTTAGGACTAGCGGGTAGTTCGGAGACCCAGTACTTC.